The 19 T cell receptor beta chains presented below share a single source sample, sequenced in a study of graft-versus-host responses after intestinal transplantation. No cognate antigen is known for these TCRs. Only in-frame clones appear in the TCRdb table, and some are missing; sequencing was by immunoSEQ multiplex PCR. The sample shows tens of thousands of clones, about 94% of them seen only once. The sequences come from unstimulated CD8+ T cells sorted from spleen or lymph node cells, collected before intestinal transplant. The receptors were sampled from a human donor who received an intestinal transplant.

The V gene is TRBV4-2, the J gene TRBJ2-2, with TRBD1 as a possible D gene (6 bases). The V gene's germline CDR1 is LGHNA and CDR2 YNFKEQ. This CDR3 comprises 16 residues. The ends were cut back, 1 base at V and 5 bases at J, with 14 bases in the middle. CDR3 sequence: CASSQGPGVGTGELFF. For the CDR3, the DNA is TGTGCCAGCAGCCAAGGGCCAGGGGTCGGAACCGGGGAGCTGTTTTTT.

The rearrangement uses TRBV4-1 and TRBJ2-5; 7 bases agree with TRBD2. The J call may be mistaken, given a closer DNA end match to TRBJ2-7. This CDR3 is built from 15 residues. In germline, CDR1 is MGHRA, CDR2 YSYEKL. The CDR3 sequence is CASSPLGAGDYEQYF. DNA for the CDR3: TGCGCCAGCAGCCCCCTAGGGGCGGGGGACTACGAGCAGTACTTC.

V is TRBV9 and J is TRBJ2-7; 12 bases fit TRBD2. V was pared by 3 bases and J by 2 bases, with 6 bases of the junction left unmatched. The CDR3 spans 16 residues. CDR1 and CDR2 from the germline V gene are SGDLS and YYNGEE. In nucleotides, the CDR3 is TGTGCCAGCAGCGGGGGACTAGCGGGCTCTACCTACGAGCAGTACTTC. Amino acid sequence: CASSGGLAGSTYEQYF.

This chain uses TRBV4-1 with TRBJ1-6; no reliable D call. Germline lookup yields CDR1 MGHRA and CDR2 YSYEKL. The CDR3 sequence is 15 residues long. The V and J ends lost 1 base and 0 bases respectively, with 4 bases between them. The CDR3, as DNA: TGCGCCAGCAGCCAAGTAGCCTCCTATAATTCACCCCTCCACTTT. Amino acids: CASSQVASYNSPLHF.

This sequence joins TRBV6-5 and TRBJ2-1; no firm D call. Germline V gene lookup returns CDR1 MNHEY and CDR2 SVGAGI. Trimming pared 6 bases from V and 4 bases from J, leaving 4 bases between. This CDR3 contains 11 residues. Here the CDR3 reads CASSLYNEQFF. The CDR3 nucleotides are TGTGCCAGCAGCCTTTACAATGAGCAGTTCTTC.

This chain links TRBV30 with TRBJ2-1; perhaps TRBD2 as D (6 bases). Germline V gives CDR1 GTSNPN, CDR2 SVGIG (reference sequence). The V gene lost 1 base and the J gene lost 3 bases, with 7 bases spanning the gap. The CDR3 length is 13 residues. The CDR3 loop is CAWSGGVYNEQFF. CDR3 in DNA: TGTGCCTGGAGTGGCGGGGTCTACAATGAGCAGTTCTTC.

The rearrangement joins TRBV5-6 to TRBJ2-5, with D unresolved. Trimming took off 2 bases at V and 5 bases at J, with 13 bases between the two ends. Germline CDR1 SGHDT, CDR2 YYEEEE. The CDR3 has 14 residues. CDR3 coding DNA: TGTGCCAGCAGCTTAGAAGGAAATTGGGAGACCCAGTACTTC. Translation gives CASSLEGNWETQYF.

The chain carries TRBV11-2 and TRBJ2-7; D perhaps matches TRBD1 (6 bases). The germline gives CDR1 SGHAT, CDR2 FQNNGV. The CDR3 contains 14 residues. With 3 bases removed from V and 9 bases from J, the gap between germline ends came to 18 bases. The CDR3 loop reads CASSLEQGLRGQYF. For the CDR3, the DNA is TGTGCCAGCAGCTTGGAACAGGGTCTGCGTGGGCAGTACTTC.

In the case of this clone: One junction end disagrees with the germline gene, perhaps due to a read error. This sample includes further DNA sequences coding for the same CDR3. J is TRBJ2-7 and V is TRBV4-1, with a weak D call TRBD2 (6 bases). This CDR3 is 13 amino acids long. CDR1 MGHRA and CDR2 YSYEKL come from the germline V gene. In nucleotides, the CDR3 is TGCGCCAGCAGCCAAGTTTACAGTCGGGAGCAGTATTTC. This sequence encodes CASSQVYSREQYF.

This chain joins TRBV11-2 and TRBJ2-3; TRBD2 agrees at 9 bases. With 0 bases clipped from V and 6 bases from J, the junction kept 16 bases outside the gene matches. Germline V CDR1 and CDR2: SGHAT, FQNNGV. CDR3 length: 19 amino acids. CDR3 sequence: CASSLEVWREGQSVDTQYF. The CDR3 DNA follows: TGTGCCAGCAGCTTAGAAGTTTGGCGGGAGGGTCAGTCAGTCGATACGCAGTATTTT.

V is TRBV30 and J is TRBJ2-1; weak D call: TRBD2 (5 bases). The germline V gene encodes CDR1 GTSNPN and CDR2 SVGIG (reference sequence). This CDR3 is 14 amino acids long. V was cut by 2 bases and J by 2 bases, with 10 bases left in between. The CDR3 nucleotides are TGTGCCTGGAGTCCCCCCGGGACCTACAATGAGCAGTTCTTC. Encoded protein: CAWSPPGTYNEQFF.

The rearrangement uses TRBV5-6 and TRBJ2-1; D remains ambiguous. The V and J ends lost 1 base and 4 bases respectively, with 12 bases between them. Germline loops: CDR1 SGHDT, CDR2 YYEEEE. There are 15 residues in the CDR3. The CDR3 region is CASSLILQEYNEQFF. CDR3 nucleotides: TGTGCCAGCAGCTTGATACTCCAGGAGTACAATGAGCAGTTCTTC. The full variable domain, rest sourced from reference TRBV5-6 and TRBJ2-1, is DAGVTQSPTHLIKTRGQQVTLRCSPKSGHDTVSWYQQALGQGPQFIFQYYEEEERQRGNFPDRFSGHQFPNYSSELNVNALLLGDSALYLCASSLILQEYNEQFFGPGTRLTVL.

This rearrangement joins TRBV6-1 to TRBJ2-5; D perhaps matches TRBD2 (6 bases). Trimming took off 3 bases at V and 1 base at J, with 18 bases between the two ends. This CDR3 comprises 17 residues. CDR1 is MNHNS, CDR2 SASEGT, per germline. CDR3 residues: CASSDNRRESVQETQYF. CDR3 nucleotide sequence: TGTGCCAGCAGTGACAATAGGAGGGAGAGCGTCCAAGAGACCCAGTACTTC.

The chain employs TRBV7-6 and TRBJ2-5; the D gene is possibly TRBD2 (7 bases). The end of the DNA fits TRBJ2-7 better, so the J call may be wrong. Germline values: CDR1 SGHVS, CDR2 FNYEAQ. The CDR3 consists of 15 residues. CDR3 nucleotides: TGTGCCAGCAGCTTAGGGGCGGGGGCTTATTCCGAGCAGTACTTC. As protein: CASSLGAGAYSEQYF.

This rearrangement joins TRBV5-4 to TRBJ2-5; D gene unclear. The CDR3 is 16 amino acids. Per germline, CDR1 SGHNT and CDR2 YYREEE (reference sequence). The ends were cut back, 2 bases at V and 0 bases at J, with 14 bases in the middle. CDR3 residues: CASSFLDGRYQETQYF. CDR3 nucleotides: TGTGCCAGCAGCTTCTTGGACGGACGATACCAAGAGACCCAGTACTTC.

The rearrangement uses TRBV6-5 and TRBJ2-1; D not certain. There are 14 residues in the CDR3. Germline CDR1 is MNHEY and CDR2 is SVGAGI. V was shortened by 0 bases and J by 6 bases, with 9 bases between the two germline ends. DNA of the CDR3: TGTGCCAGCAGTTACTCATGGCGCCTCAATGAGCAGTTCTTC. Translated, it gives CASSYSWRLNEQFF.

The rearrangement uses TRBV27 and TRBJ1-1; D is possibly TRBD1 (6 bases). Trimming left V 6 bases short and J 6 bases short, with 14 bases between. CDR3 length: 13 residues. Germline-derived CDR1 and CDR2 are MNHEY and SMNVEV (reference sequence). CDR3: CASSPQGSAEAFF. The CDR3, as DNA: TGTGCCAGCAGCCCTCAGGGGTCGGCTGAAGCTTTCTTT.

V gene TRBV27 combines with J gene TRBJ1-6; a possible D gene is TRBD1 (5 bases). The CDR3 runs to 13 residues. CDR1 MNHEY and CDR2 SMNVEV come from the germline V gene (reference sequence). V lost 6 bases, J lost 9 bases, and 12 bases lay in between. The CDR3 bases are TGTGCCAGCAGCCAGGGAAGCCCTTCACCCCTCCACTTT. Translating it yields CASSQGSPSPLHF.

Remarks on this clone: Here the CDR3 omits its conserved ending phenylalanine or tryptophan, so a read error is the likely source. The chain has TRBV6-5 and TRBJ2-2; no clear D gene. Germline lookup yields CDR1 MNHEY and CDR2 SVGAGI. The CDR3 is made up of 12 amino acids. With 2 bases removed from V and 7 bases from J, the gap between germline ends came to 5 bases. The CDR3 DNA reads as TGTGCCAGCAGTTACGGGATCGGGGAGCTGTTTCTT. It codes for CASSYGIGELFL.